These 2 T cell receptor beta chains were all obtained from the same sample, sequenced in a study of cytomegalovirus exposure and HLA in healthy donors. PCR amplification relied on 60 Vbeta primers (plus 13 Jbeta primers). Sequencing was performed with immunoSEQ multiplex PCR; in TCRdb, only in-frame clones are kept and a portion is missing. Of approximately 79,000 clones in the sample, around 70% are singletons; the top ten hold about 9%. The sample taken for sequencing was PBMCs. Source of these receptors: a man aged 35 to 55 in good health and CMV-seropositive.

V and J are TRBV10-3 and TRBJ2-1; 7 nucleotides agree with TRBD2. This CDR3 has 13 residues. Trimming removed 3 bases from V and 10 bases from J; junction bases left unmatched: 6. Germline CDR1 reads ENHRY; CDR2 reads SYGVKD. The CDR3 loop reads CAISDGGVGEQFF. Here the CDR3 DNA reads TGTGCCATCAGTGATGGGGGGGTTGGGGAGCAGTTCTTC.

The chain carries TRBV5-8 and TRBJ1-2; D gene uncertain. Germline loops: CDR1 SGHTS, CDR2 YDEGEE. The CDR3 covers 12 residues. Trimming shortened V by 1 base and J by 6 bases, and 7 bases separated the two germline ends. CDR3 DNA: TGTGCCAGCAGCTTGAGCTACGATGGCTACACCTTC. Translated: CASSLSYDGYTF.